Below, 17 T cell receptor beta chains from the same sample are listed, as sequenced in a study of CD8 T cells in ankylosing spondylitis. Study observations and caveats: Blood from ankylosing spondylitis patients appeared to carry a characteristic roughly 8-variant TCR beta motif.

For these TCRs, the target antigens are not known. MiXCR, applied by TCRdb to the 5' RACE reads, yields one record per CDR3 protein. The table records some 840,000 distinct CDR3 sequences, about an eighth of them present only once. Sequenced: blood, either unsorted or a sorted T cell fraction (not recorded which). Receptors originate from a male donor with ankylosing spondylitis.

The chain links TRBV7-2 to TRBJ2-7, with a tentative D call TRBD1 (6 bases). CDR1 is SGHTA, CDR2 FQGNSA, per germline. This CDR3 is built from 15 residues. V lost 4 bases to trimming and J lost 3 bases, with 16 bases between them. Here the CDR3 DNA reads TGTGCCAGCAGCTCTCGCCCGGGACACGACTACGAGCAGTACTTC. Translated, it gives CASSSRPGHDYEQYF.

CDR3 coding DNA: TGTGCCAGCTTTACAGGGGGGGAGGACACTGAAGCTTTCTTT. Protein sequence: CASFTGGEDTEAFF. This rearrangement joins TRBV28 to TRBJ1-1; the match to TRBD1 covers 8 bases. Germline lookup yields CDR1 MDHEN and CDR2 SYDVKM. The CDR3 totals 14 residues. V trimming: 8 bases; J trimming: 3 bases; junction bases outside the gene matches: 8.

The chain joins TRBV10-1 to TRBJ2-1; 7 bases fit TRBD2. This CDR3 is 14 amino acids long. J was trimmed by 3 bases and V by 8 bases; bases with no gene match: 7. The germline V gene has CDR1 WNHNN and CDR2 SYGVQD (reference sequence). This CDR3 reads CASGSGAHYNEQFF. In DNA, the CDR3 is TGCGCCAGCGGGAGCGGGGCCCACTACAATGAGCAGTTCTTC.

The V and J genes are TRBV9 and TRBJ1-2, with D uncertain. V was clipped by 0 bases and J by 7 bases, with 10 bases between them. This CDR3 comprises 13 residues. Per germline, CDR1 SGDLS and CDR2 YYNGEE. The CDR3 here is CASSVVQAGGYTF. DNA for the CDR3: TGTGCCAGCAGCGTAGTGCAGGCCGGTGGCTACACCTTC.

This clonotype was seen many times. The J gene is TRBJ2-7, the V gene TRBV20-1; D is ambiguous. The V gene lost 3 bases and the J gene lost 2 bases, with 17 bases spanning the gap. The V gene's germline CDR1 is DFQATT and CDR2 SNEGSKA (reference sequence). The CDR3 is 15 residues long. DNA for the CDR3: TGCAGTGCTAGCCCCCCGGGTTTAACTCCCTACGAGCAGTACTTC. Its protein is CSASPPGLTPYEQYF.

This chain uses TRBV12-3 or TRBV12-4 with TRBJ2-7; 15 nucleotides align to TRBD2. CDR3 size: 17 residues. V lost 1 base, J lost 6 bases, and 7 bases stayed unmatched. The CDR3, as DNA: TGTGCCAGCAGTTTAGGGACTAGCGGGGGGGCGGTAGGCGAGCAGTACTTC. Its protein is CASSLGTSGGAVGEQYF.

The chain carries TRBV7-2 and TRBJ1-5, with D maybe TRBD1 (5 bases). CDR3 size: 14 residues. Trimming took off 1 base at V and 9 bases at J, with 13 bases between the two ends. Germline V lookup: CDR1 SGHTA, CDR2 FQGNSA. CDR3 protein: CASSLGTPGRPQHF. CDR3 nucleotide sequence: TGTGCCAGCAGCTTAGGTACCCCAGGGAGGCCCCAGCATTTT.

This clonotype came up many times. The rearrangement uses TRBV12-3 or TRBV12-4 and TRBJ1-1, with D hard to call. CDR3 length: 14 residues. V dropped 6 bases and J dropped 4 bases, with 15 bases sitting between them. The CDR3 is CASSAFWMGTEAFF. In DNA form, the CDR3 reads TGTGCCAGCAGCGCCTTCTGGATGGGCACTGAAGCTTTCTTT.

This chain links TRBV5-1 with TRBJ2-7; the match to TRBD1 covers 7 bases. The CDR3 spans 14 residues. Germline lookup yields CDR1 SGHRS and CDR2 YFSETQ. V lost 1 base to trimming and J lost 7 bases; unmatched junction nucleotides: 8. The CDR3, as DNA: TGCGCCAGCAGCTTGCCCGACAGGGTCGGAGAGCAGTACTTC. It codes for CASSLPDRVGEQYF.

Many counts were recorded for this clonotype. V usage is TRBV20-1 and J usage is TRBJ2-4; 7 bases fit TRBD1. V lost 2 bases to trimming and J lost 12 bases; unmatched junction nucleotides: 7. The CDR3 sequence is 12 residues long. Germline V gene sequence: CDR1 DFQATT, CDR2 SNEGSKA (reference sequence). CDR3 nucleotides: TGCAGTGCTAGACCAACAGGGGCTTCTCAGTACTTC. Translation: CSARPTGASQYF.

This clonotype was observed at least ten times. The chain uses TRBV7-9 and TRBJ2-5, with D perhaps matching TRBD1 (5 bases). Germline V CDR1 and CDR2: SEHNR, FQNEAQ (reference sequence). Trimming removed 7 bases from V and 1 base from J, with 13 bases in between. The CDR3 loop spans 14 amino acids. CDR3 nucleotide sequence: TGTGCCAGCACCTTCGGGCAGGGCCAAGAGACCCAGTACTTC. The encoded protein is CASTFGQGQETQYF.

The chain uses TRBV27 and TRBJ1-6; 9 bases are shared with TRBD1. CDR3 length: 14 amino acids. J gave up 8 bases and V 6 bases, and 5 bases lay outside the gene matches. Germline loops: CDR1 MNHEY, CDR2 SMNVEV (reference sequence). The CDR3 is CASRPDRGHSPLHF. The CDR3 coding sequence is TGTGCCAGCAGACCGGACAGGGGTCATTCACCCCTCCACTTT.

This sequence joins TRBV20-1 and TRBJ1-1, with D hard to call. The CDR3 has 14 amino acids. In germline, CDR1 is DFQATT, CDR2 SNEGSKA (reference sequence). Trimming took off 5 bases at V and 1 base at J, with 14 bases between the two ends. The CDR3 DNA follows: TGCAGTGCTCTCCCGGGCCCGGCGAACACTGAAGCTTTCTTT. It translates to CSALPGPANTEAFF.

This CDR3 reads CASSSTLPTYEQYF. CDR3 coding DNA: TGTGCCAGCAGCTCGACCCTCCCCACCTACGAGCAGTACTTC. V and J are TRBV7-2 and TRBJ2-7; no clear D gene. This CDR3 is 14 amino acids long. Trimming stripped 4 bases from V and 2 bases from J, with 12 bases between. CDR1 SGHTA and CDR2 FQGNSA come from the germline V gene.

This clonotype occurred a few times. V usage is TRBV4-1 and J usage is TRBJ2-1; 10 positions agree with TRBD2. This CDR3 has 19 amino acids. V lost 2 bases and J lost 5; bases outside the gene matches: 15. The germline CDR1 and CDR2 sequences are MGHRA and YSYEKL. The CDR3 coding sequence is TGCGCCAGCAGCCAACCCTCCCGGGGGTCAGGACTAGCGGACAATGAGCAGTTCTTC. It yields the protein CASSQPSRGSGLADNEQFF.

This clonotype was seen repeatedly, ten times or more. For the CDR3, the DNA is TGCAGTGCAATTAGCGCCTCCTACAATGAGCAGTTCTTC. Translating gives CSAISASYNEQFF. The V call is TRBV20-1, the J call TRBJ2-1; TRBD2 might be the D (5 bases). The CDR3 covers 13 residues. Germline V gene lookup returns CDR1 DFQATT and CDR2 SNEGSKA (reference sequence). The ends were cut back, 6 bases at V and 0 bases at J, with 9 bases in the middle.

This clonotype has ten or more counts. J is TRBJ1-1 and V is TRBV29-1, with a weak D call TRBD1 (5 bases). Germline CDR1 reads SQVTM; CDR2 reads ANQGSEA. The CDR3 sequence is 13 residues long. V was clipped by 7 bases and J by 1 base, with 13 bases between them. The CDR3 region is CSARGRANTEAFF. The CDR3 DNA sequence: TGCAGCGCCCGGGGCAGGGCGAACACTGAAGCTTTCTTT.